The present TCR beta chain was sequenced within a study of cytomegalovirus exposure and HLA in healthy donors. 60 Vbeta and 13 Jbeta primers were used in PCR. TCRdb's copy holds only in-frame clones and misses some; the assay was immunoSEQ multiplex PCR. The sample lists some 200,000 clones, around 86% seen once, with about 2.6% in the top ten. Germline V gene lookup returns CDR1 SEHNR and CDR2 FQNEAQ (reference sequence). The ends were cut back, 4 bases at V and 0 bases at J, with 3 bases in the middle. The CDR3 spans 13 residues. The chain carries TRBV7-9 and TRBJ2-2, with D unresolved. Sequences were obtained from PBMCs. The sequence was obtained from a woman aged 40 to 49 in good health and CMV-seronegative. The chain's CDR3 is CASSSSNTGELFF. CDR3 DNA: TGTGCCAGCAGCTCATCGAACACCGGGGAGCTGTTTTTT.